Sequencing of this TCR beta chain was carried out in a study of molecular identifiers for immune sequencing clone quantification (dated by TCRdb to the late 2010s). As for the study more broadly: For a replicate experiment, RNA from roughly 18,000 or 92,000 naive CD8 T cells was divided into five aliquots, and four of the five aliquots were sequenced. This methods study benchmarked molecular-identifier clustering-based TCR repertoire sequencing (MIDCIRS) and TCR RNA copy counting, using CD8 T cells to do so.

Naive CD8 T cell libraries were made from about 21,000 to 970,000 sorted cells using 10%, 30% or 50% of purified RNA. Naive CD8 T cells were FACS-sorted as CD8+CD4-CCR7+CD45RA+ on a BD FACSAria II into RLT Plus buffer. Detection sensitivity was tested by spiking Jurkat RNA equal to roughly nine TCR copies' worth into samples containing roughly 19,000-1,100,000 naive CD8 T cells. Enrichment of CD8 T cells was performed with RosetteSep CD8+ T Cell Enrichment Cocktail and Ficoll-Paque, after which ACK red cell lysis was carried out. Library method: PCR. Sequenced on a NextSeq 500. Bulk TCR libraries were made following a previously described method, with the TCR primers given in Table S5. Purification of total RNA was performed with the Qiagen AllPrep DNA/RNA kit. Before analysis, reads from multiple sequencing runs of the same library were pooled. The published analysis was carried out like this. Reads were retained only if their TCR constant sequence matched exactly, and those retained reads were trimmed to 150 nt and grouped according to their 12-nt molecular barcodes. Within each barcode group, reads were sub-clustered at a 15% Levenshtein threshold, and quality-weighted consensus sequences were built per RNA molecule. Non-functional sequences were filtered out, along with any lower-count sequence sitting one edit away from another sequence. Barcode sub-clusters with fewer than 20% of the maximum read count were removed, based on fitting two negative binomial distributions. TCRdb trimmed public reads at Q25 via fastp, called clones via MiXCR and kept in-frame beta chains. Rows with one shared CDR3 protein collapse into an entry with the most common genes and DNA. These V and J calls are TCRdb output, not the study's own analysis. The sample records about half a million distinct CDR3 sequences, roughly 25% of which are singletons. The biggest ten clones account for about 0.75% of the sample.

The paper as a whole reports these results and caveats: Highly expanded clone sizes could be underestimated because identical TCR molecules may share a barcode. Modeling gave about three recovered TCR RNA copies per cell versus around 9.9 by digital PCR, implying roughly 28% capture efficiency. In CMV-specific effector cells, clones with more than 20 RNA copies accounted for over 97% of molecules, whereas in naive cells such clones accounted for under 1%. When barcode sub-clustering was not used, chimeric consensus sequences inflated TCR diversity, with chimeras reaching as high as 47%. The naive libraries included spiked-in Jurkat TCR RNA (around nine copies' worth), and this Jurkat TCR RNA is not part of the donor repertoire. A single cell's worth of spiked-in Jurkat TCR RNA was reported detectable even among under 1.3 million naive CD8 T cells.

According to the germline V gene, CDR1 reads SNHLY and CDR2 reads FYNNEI. From cysteine to phenylalanine, the CDR3 is 14 amino acids long. The only DNA kept is the CDR3, 42 bases in frame from the first base. The trim is 4 bases for V and 0 bases for J, with a gap of 9 bases between the germline ends. Details on this clonotype: Its antigen specificity is not known. The input lacks base qualities; no much larger clone sits a single base away.

The sequence came from a human donor in good health. Some libraries in this study had Jurkat cell RNA spiked in. What was sequenced was naive CD8+ T cells from blood, with Jurkat cell RNA spiked in. The cell subset or site label, as the study defines it: FACS-sorted CD8+CD4-CCR7+CD45RA+ naive T cells. The chain employs TRBV2 and TRBJ2-5; TRBD2 might be the D gene, on 5 matching bases. The nucleotides read TGTGCCAGCAGTGGGCTGCGGGACCAAGAGACCCAGTACTTC. Its translation reads: CASSGLRDQETQYF.